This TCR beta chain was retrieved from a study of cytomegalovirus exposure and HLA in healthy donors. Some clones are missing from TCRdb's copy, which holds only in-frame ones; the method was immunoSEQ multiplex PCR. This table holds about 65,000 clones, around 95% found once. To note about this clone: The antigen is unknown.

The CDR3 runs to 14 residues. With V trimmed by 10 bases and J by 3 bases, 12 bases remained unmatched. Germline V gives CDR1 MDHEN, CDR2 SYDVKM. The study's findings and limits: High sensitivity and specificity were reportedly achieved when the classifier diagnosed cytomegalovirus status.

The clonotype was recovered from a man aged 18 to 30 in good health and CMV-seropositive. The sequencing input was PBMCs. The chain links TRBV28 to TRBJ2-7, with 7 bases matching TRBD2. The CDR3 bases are TGTGCCACCTTGGGGGGGGAGCCCTTCTACGAGCAGTACTTC. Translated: CATLGGEPFYEQYF.